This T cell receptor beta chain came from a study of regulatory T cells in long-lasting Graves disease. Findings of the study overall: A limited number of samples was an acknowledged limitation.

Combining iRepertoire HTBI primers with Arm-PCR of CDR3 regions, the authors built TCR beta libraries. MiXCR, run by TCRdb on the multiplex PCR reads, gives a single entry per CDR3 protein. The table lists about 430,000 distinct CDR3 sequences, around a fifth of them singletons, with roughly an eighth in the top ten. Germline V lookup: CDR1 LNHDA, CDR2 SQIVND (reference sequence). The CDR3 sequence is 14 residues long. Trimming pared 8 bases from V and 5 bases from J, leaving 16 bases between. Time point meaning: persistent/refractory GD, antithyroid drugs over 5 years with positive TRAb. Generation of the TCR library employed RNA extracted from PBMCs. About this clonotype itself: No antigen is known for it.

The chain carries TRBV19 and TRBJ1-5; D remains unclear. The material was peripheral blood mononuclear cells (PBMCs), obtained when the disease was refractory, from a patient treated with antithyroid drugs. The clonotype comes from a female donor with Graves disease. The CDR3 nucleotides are TGTGCCAGTCGACCGGCCACCTCTGATCAGCCCCAGCATTTT. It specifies CASRPATSDQPQHF.